Below are 16 T cell receptor beta chains sequenced from a single sample in a study of Ad26.COV2.S vaccination and SARS-CoV-2 variants. This table comes from immunoSEQ multiplex PCR, and its TCRdb copy is limited to in-frame clones, with some not included. The sample contains approximately 140,000 clones, about nine tenths of which appear only once. The sequenced sample was peripheral blood, obtained after recovery from COVID-19. Source of these receptors: a human donor who had recovered from COVID-19.

The chain uses TRBV4-3 and TRBJ2-7; maybe TRBD1 (6 bases). Germline CDR1 is LGHNA and CDR2 is YSLEER. The V end lost 1 base, the J end lost 6 bases, and 13 bases lay between the germline ends. This CDR3 comprises 14 residues. The CDR3 reads CASSQGSGVSEQYF. CDR3 DNA sequence: TGCGCCAGCAGCCAAGGGTCAGGGGTGAGCGAGCAGTACTTC.

The chain carries TRBV11-2 and TRBJ2-2, with TRBD2 as a possible D gene (5 bases). Trimming took 3 bases from V and 6 from J, leaving 8 bases between them. The CDR3 is 13 residues long. Germline V gene data show CDR1 as SGHAT and CDR2 as FQNNGV. The CDR3: CASSFGGSGELFF. CDR3 nucleotides: TGTGCCAGCAGCTTCGGAGGATCCGGGGAGCTGTTTTTT.

Only one count was recorded for this clone. The genes are TRBV6-5 and TRBJ1-5, with D unclear. V was trimmed by 9 bases and J by 6 bases, leaving 15 bases between them. The CDR3 totals 13 residues. Looked up from germline, CDR1 is MNHEY and CDR2 is SVGAGI. Here the CDR3 DNA reads TGTGCCAGACCGACGGCAGGCGGTCAGCCCCAGCATTTT. Translated, it gives CARPTAGGQPQHF.

This clone came up once. This chain connects TRBV7-2 to TRBJ1-1; maybe TRBD1 (5 bases). The CDR3 runs to 14 residues. The germline gives CDR1 SGHTA, CDR2 FQGNSA. Trimming stripped 5 bases from V and 1 base from J, with 11 bases between. The CDR3 bases are TGTGCCAGCAGCCTAGGACACCCGAACACTGAAGCTTTCTTT. It yields the protein CASSLGHPNTEAFF.

V and J are TRBV30 and TRBJ2-5, with 7 bases that match TRBD1. V gave up 8 bases and J gave up 1 base; unmatched junction bases: 25. The CDR3 has 19 residues. Germline V gives CDR1 GTSNPN, CDR2 SVGIG (reference sequence). CDR3 sequence: CAAQGWDAKMMRTQETQYF. The CDR3 DNA reads TGTGCCGCACAGGGGTGGGACGCAAAGATGATGAGGACCCAAGAGACCCAGTACTTC.

The rearrangement links TRBV12-3 or TRBV12-4 to TRBJ1-5; D remains ambiguous. Trimming took 5 bases from V and 6 from J, leaving 8 bases between them. CDR3 length: 12 residues. CDR3: CASSHRGQPQHF. CDR3 in DNA: TGTGCCAGCAGTCACCGGGGTCAGCCCCAGCATTTT.

This clone was recorded only once. The chain joins TRBV9 to TRBJ2-2; tentative D call: TRBD1 (6 bases). V was clipped by 6 bases and J by 7 bases, with 19 bases between them. Germline-derived CDR1 and CDR2 are SGDLS and YYNGEE. There are 15 residues in the CDR3. As DNA, the CDR3 is TGTGCCAGCACCAGAGGGGGTCCCGGAGACGGGGAGCTGTTTTTT. Protein sequence: CASTRGGPGDGELFF.

The gene calls are TRBV11-2 and TRBJ2-2; D call uncertain. This CDR3 has 17 amino acids. V was clipped by 0 bases and J by 1 base, with 12 bases between them. Per germline, CDR1 SGHAT and CDR2 FQNNGV. The DNA for the CDR3 is TGTGCCAGCAGCTTAGACCTAACGACTGGGAACACCGGGGAGCTGTTTTTT. It translates to CASSLDLTTGNTGELFF.

The chain has TRBV10-3 and TRBJ2-1, with D uncertain. CDR1 ENHRY and CDR2 SYGVKD come from the germline V gene. The CDR3 covers 13 residues. Trimming took off 6 bases at V and 0 bases at J, with 6 bases between the two ends. The CDR3 nucleotides read TGTGCCATCAGCGATCTCTCCTACAATGAGCAGTTCTTC. Protein sequence: CAISDLSYNEQFF.

V is TRBV19 and J is TRBJ1-1; D is undetermined. The V end lost 7 bases, the J end lost 5 bases, and 23 bases lay between the germline ends. The germline V gene has CDR1 LNHDA and CDR2 SQIVND (reference sequence). CDR3 length: 16 amino acids. The CDR3 bases are TGTGCCAGTATCTCGAGTCGGGGATTAGGTTATACTGAAGCTTTCTTT. It yields the protein CASISSRGLGYTEAFF.

The chain joins TRBV4-1 to TRBJ2-1, with 13 bases fitting TRBD2. Germline trimming cut 6 bases from V and 8 bases from J; bases unmatched to any gene: 7. Germline V lookup: CDR1 MGHRA, CDR2 YSYEKL. The CDR3 has 15 amino acids. CDR3 sequence: CASRGSGLAGDEQFF. The CDR3 DNA is TGCGCCAGCAGGGGTTCCGGACTAGCGGGGGATGAGCAGTTCTTC.

This clone appeared a single time. The chain uses TRBV19 and TRBJ1-2; 9 positions match TRBD1. Germline assignment: CDR1 LNHDA and CDR2 SQIVND (reference sequence). V gave up 1 base and J gave up 4 bases; unmatched junction bases: 4. The CDR3 covers 15 residues. CDR3 DNA: TGTGCCAGTAGTATAGCGGGACAGGGAACCTATGGCTACACCTTC. It translates to CASSIAGQGTYGYTF.

The rearrangement joins TRBV29-1 to TRBJ1-2; the D gene is possibly TRBD1 (5 bases). The germline gives CDR1 SQVTM, CDR2 ANQGSEA. The ends were cut back, 0 bases at V and 4 bases at J, with 6 bases in the middle. The CDR3 sequence is 12 residues long. The DNA of the CDR3 is TGCAGCGTTGAAGACAGGGTCTATGGCTACACCTTC. It codes for CSVEDRVYGYTF.

The rearrangement links TRBV19 to TRBJ1-1; D possibly corresponds to TRBD1 (6 bases). Trimming left V 5 bases short and J 2 bases short, with 15 bases between. There are 15 residues in the CDR3. Germline V CDR1 and CDR2: LNHDA, SQIVND (reference sequence). The CDR3 DNA follows: TGTGCCAGTAGTTCTGGTGGGGGGGCTAACACTGAAGCTTTCTTT. Protein: CASSSGGGANTEAFF.

This clone was recorded once. The chain links TRBV30 to TRBJ1-6, with D unresolved. V was clipped by 5 bases and J by 10 bases, with 15 bases between them. This CDR3 spans 13 amino acids. From germline, CDR1 is GTSNPN and CDR2 SVGIG (reference sequence). Written as DNA, the CDR3 is TGTGCCTGGGGGGTAGGGATAGGATCACCCCTCCACTTT. Translated: CAWGVGIGSPLHF.

The J gene is TRBJ1-2, the V gene TRBV11-2; the D gene is possibly TRBD1 (6 bases). CDR1 SGHAT and CDR2 FQNNGV come from the germline V gene. The CDR3 has 15 residues. V was cut by 6 bases and J by 4 bases, with 18 bases left in between. The CDR3 coding sequence is TGTGCCAGCAGTCAAGACACAGGGAGAGGCTATGGCTACACCTTC. Amino acid sequence: CASSQDTGRGYGYTF.